The clone carrying this T cell receptor beta chain showed up just a few times. Germline loops: CDR1 LGHNT, CDR2 FRNRAP. CDR3 size: 15 residues. V was clipped by 3 bases and J by 5 bases, with 15 bases between them. This record belongs to a study of human T cells and chemical hapten exposure. TCRdb analysed the RACE reads with MiXCR anew, one entry per CDR3 protein. The sample holds approximately 69,000 distinct CDR3 sequences, about a tenth seen once. Time point of the sample: patch test 2, 6 weeks after DPC sensitization. This sample's treatment: therapeutic diphenylcyclopropenone sensitization with weekly scalp DPC.

The receptor was derived from a woman aged 45-65 years with alopecia areata. Some clones in this sample may be carry-over from other donors' samples. The chain links TRBV12-5 to TRBJ2-3; no clear D. This specimen consisted of whole blood, obtained in connection with sensitization to the hapten diphenylcyclopropenone (DPC). CDR3 nucleotide sequence: TGTGCTAGTGGTTTCATCCTCGCGTCTCTAGATACGCAGTATTTT. Amino acid sequence: CASGFILASLDTQYF. The full variable domain, with the rest looked up from reference TRBV12-5 and TRBJ2-3, is DARVTQTPRHKVTEMGQEVTMRCQPILGHNTVFWYRQTMMQGLELLAYFRNRAPLDDSGMPKDRFSAEMPDATLATLKIQPSEPRDSAVYFCASGFILASLDTQYFGPGTRLTVL.